This T cell receptor (beta chain) was captured in a study of T cell responses to AZD1222 COVID-19 vaccine. Measured with immunoSEQ multiplex PCR; TCRdb has only the in-frame clones, and not every one. The table has 150,000 or so clones, roughly nine tenths seen once. This CDR3 is 15 amino acids long. Germline values: CDR1 MRHNA, CDR2 SNTAGT. Trimming pared 0 bases from V and 4 bases from J, leaving 12 bases between. This clone occurred a few times. The source was peripheral blood, collected on day 0 of AZD1222 vaccination. The chain uses TRBV6-4 and TRBJ1-2; the D gene is possibly TRBD1 (5 bases). The receptor comes from an adult in good health. CDR3 sequence: CASSDSWGSPYGYTF. The CDR3 coding sequence is TGTGCCAGCAGTGACTCGTGGGGCAGCCCCTATGGCTACACCTTC.